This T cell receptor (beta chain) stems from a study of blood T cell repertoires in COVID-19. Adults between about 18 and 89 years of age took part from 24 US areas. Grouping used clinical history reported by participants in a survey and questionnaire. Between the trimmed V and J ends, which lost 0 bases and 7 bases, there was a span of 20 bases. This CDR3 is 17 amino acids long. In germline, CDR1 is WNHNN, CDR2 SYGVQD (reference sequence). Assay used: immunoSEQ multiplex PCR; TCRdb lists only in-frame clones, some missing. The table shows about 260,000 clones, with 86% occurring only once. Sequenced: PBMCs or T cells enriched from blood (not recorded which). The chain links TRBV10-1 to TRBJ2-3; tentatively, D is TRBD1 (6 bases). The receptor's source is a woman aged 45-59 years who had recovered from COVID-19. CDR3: CASSESQAGDKAHTQYF. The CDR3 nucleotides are TGCGCCAGCAGTGAGTCGCAAGCCGGGGACAAAGCGCATACGCAGTATTTT.